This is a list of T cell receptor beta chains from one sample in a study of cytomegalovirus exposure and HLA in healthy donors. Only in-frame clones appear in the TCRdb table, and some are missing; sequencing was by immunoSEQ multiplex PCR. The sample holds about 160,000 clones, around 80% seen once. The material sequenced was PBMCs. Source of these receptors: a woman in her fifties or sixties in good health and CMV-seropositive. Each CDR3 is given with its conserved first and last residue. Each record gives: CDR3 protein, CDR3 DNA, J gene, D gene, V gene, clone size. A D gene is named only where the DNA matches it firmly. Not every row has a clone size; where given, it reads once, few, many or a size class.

CDR3aa: CASSQVAASSTDTQYF
CDR3nt: TGTGCCAGCAGCCAAGTGGCGGCTTCTAGCACAGATACGCAGTATTTT
j_gene: TRBJ2-3
d_gene: .
v_gene: TRBV4-2
abundance: .

CDR3aa: CASSFQTGGLTYEQYF
CDR3nt: TGTGCCAGCAGCTTTCAGACGGGGGGACTAACCTACGAGCAGTACTTC
j_gene: TRBJ2-7
d_gene: TRBD2
v_gene: TRBV7-2
abundance: .

CDR3aa: CASSASGGTTQHF
CDR3nt: TGTGCCAGTAGTGCTTCAGGGGGGACCACCCAGCATTTT
j_gene: TRBJ1-5
d_gene: TRBD1
v_gene: TRBV19
abundance: .

CDR3aa: CASSPSGGGWSYNEQFF
CDR3nt: TGTGCCAGCAGCCCCTCGGGGGGCGGATGGTCCTACAATGAGCAGTTCTTC
j_gene: TRBJ2-1
d_gene: .
v_gene: TRBV5-6
abundance: few

CDR3aa: CASSLVAGGPEDTQYF
CDR3nt: TGTGCCAGCAGCTTAGTGGCGGGGGGGCCTGAAGATACGCAGTATTTT
j_gene: TRBJ2-3
d_gene: TRBD2
v_gene: TRBV7-2
abundance: .

CDR3aa: CASSQEGQGSDEQYF
CDR3nt: TGTGCCAGCAGCCAAGAGGGACAGGGTTCCGACGAGCAGTACTTC
j_gene: TRBJ2-7
d_gene: TRBD1
v_gene: TRBV4-2
abundance: .

CDR3aa: CAWTLSQGGYTEAFF
CDR3nt: TGTGCCTGGACCTTATCACAGGGGGGGTACACTGAAGCTTTCTTT
j_gene: TRBJ1-1
d_gene: TRBD1
v_gene: TRBV30
abundance: .

CDR3aa: CASSLSLLAGANEQYF
CDR3nt: TGTGCCAGCAGCTTGTCCCTCCTAGCGGGAGCAAACGAGCAGTACTTC
j_gene: TRBJ2-7
d_gene: TRBD2
v_gene: TRBV11-2
abundance: .

CDR3aa: CASSSIQGKGEQFF
CDR3nt: TGTGCCAGCAGCTCTATCCAGGGAAAGGGTGAGCAGTTCTTC
j_gene: TRBJ2-1
d_gene: .
v_gene: TRBV7-9
abundance: .

CDR3aa: CASSLNPSDTQYF
CDR3nt: TGTGCCAGCAGCTTAAATCCGTCAGATACGCAGTATTTT
j_gene: TRBJ2-3
d_gene: .
v_gene: TRBV7-3
abundance: .

CDR3aa: CASSTPGIQETQYF
CDR3nt: TGCGCCAGCAGCACACCCGGGATCCAAGAGACCCAGTACTTC
j_gene: TRBJ2-5
d_gene: .
v_gene: TRBV5-1
abundance: .

CDR3aa: CASRGQGAWYEQYF
CDR3nt: TGTGCCAGCAGGGGACAGGGGGCTTGGTACGAGCAGTACTTC
j_gene: TRBJ2-7
d_gene: TRBD1
v_gene: TRBV28
abundance: .

CDR3aa: CASRPGTGNGYTF
CDR3nt: TGTGCCAGCAGACCCGGGACAGGTAATGGCTACACCTTC
j_gene: TRBJ1-2
d_gene: TRBD1
v_gene: TRBV2
abundance: .

CDR3aa: CSAGSETEAFF
CDR3nt: TGCAGTGCCGGGAGCGAGACTGAAGCTTTCTTT
j_gene: TRBJ1-1
d_gene: .
v_gene: TRBV20-1
abundance: .